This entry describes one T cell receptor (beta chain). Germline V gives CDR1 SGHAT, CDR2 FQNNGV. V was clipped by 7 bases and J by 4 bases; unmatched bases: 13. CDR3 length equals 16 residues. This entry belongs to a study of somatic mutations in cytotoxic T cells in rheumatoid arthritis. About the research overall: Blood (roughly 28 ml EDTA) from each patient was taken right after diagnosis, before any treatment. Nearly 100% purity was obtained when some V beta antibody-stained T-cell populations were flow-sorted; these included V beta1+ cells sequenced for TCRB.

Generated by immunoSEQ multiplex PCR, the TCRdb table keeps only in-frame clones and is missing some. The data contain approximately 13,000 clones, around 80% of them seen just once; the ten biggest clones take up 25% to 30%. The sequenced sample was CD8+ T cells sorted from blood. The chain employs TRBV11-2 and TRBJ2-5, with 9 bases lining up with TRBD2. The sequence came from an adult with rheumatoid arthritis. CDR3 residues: CASKMPGGGAGETQYF. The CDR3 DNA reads TGTGCCAGCAAAATGCCGGGCGGGGGGGCCGGAGAGACCCAGTACTTC.